This T cell receptor (beta chain) was retrieved from a study of shared clonotypes between healthy human individuals (dated by TCRdb to the early 2020s). About the study as a whole: The cohort comprised two women and three men aged 18 to 49 years. Per donor, three plates each were used for CD4 naive and CD4 memory, two for CD8 naive, and one for CD8 memory. The study deeply sequenced blood TCR repertoires of about 5 healthy adults to estimate repertoire size and the extent of clonotype sharing between individuals. Libraries were prepared and TCR repertoires were sequenced by different laboratories using diverse techniques, in order to increase sequencing depth and limit assay-specific biases. Leukapheresis yielded between about 0.94 and 8.9 billion PBMCs per donor.

A word on this clone: Its antigen target is currently unknown. No much larger clone exists at a distance of one base, and base qualities are not known.

A distance of 11 bases separates the germline ends of V and J, which lose 10 bases and 4 bases respectively. From cysteine to phenylalanine, the CDR3 is 11 amino acids long. The read is trimmed to its CDR3 DNA, 33 bases read in frame from base 1. Reading the germline V gene gives CDR1 ENHRY and CDR2 SYGVKD. What the study reported, not specific to this receptor: Pairwise subsampling led to the expectation that sequencing depth would affect the degree of clonotype sharing among donors. Compared with non-shared clonotypes, clonotypes shared by all four sorted-subset donors had higher generation probabilities. The small number of donors limited the genetic and exposure-history diversity represented. Sampling was limited to blood, and TCR repertoires in tissue likely differ from TCR repertoires in blood. Across several donors, approximately 4.9% of naive CD4, 3.5% of naive CD8, roughly 2.3% of memory CD4, and 0.4% of memory CD8 clonotypes were shared. Naive subsets generally had larger estimated clonotype richness than memory subsets. Incomplete sequencing was indicated by rarefaction of sorted-subset datasets, despite the large sequencing depth.

The donors were healthy, HIV-negative adults who had no recently reported acute infections or vaccinations. All donors were Caucasian adults living in Nashville, Tennessee, USA. CD4+ T cells were enriched by magnetic negative selection, after which naive cells were positively selected on CD45RA and the negative fraction was taken as the memory subset. After blood collection by leukapheresis, PBMCs were isolated using Ficoll-Histopaque density gradient centrifugation and then cryopreserved in the vapor phase of liquid nitrogen. Analytical flow cytometry was used to check the purity and quantity of every magnetically sorted T cell population. Genomic DNA was isolated from each sorted fraction and quantified by UV absorbance on a Nanodrop 2000c. TCR CDR3 regions were amplified from genomic DNA by multiplex PCR using the deep immunoSEQ assay. Genomic DNA extracted from each cell subset was distributed evenly over all wells of several immunoSEQ 96-well plates, and each plate served as one replicate. For sorted subsets, roughly 200 ng of genomic DNA, equivalent to 25,000 to 30,000 T cell genomes, went into each replicate PCR. The purified libraries were quantified using a Qubit 3.0 fluorometer, sized with a Bioanalyzer 2100, and then quantified again using the KAPA Library Quantification kit. Every immunoSEQ 96-well plate was sequenced on a separate single-read 150-cycle Illumina NextSeq 550 flow cell. Under the source paper's analysis protocol: Because only junctional sequences without quality scores were contained in the immunoSEQ output, filtering matching that applied to full-length reads could not be performed. To assign V/J genes and CDR3, sequences were annotated against IMGT germline references using PyIR, a Python wrapper for IgBLAST v1.9. Reads were filtered out if the reads had weak V/J assignments (E-value above 1e-6), no CDR3, stop codons, out-of-frame junctions, or ambiguous translated residues. A V3J clonotype was defined by an identical inferred V gene, J gene, and CDR3 amino acid sequence. To compute the percentage overlap between repertoires, the number of shared unique clonotypes was divided by the size of the smaller repertoire. Three approaches were used to assess repertoire richness: RTK rarefaction, the Chao1 estimator, and Recon v2.1 estimates of unobserved clonotypes. Generation probabilities for all TCRbeta clonotypes obtained by the gDNA method from a handful of donors were computed using OLGA. TCRdb stores this immuneACCESS table with in-frame sequences only. Part of the clones is absent; in the studies checked, under half of the shortfall reflects unresolved V genes, and no reason is known for the rest. V and J calls and clone size are those listed in that table; D and trimming were worked out from the DNA. A total of about 1 million clones appear in this sample, about three quarters of them only once. The ten biggest clones cover approximately 1.5% of the sample.

Sequencing input: memory CD4+ T cells sorted from blood. Per the publication, the cell subset or site label means: CD45RA-negative fraction. The clonotype originates from a man between 18 and 29 years old in good health. The receptor chain draws on TRBV10-3 and TRBJ2-7; matching of 6 bases hints at TRBD1 as the D gene. The nucleotides read TGTGCCACCACAGACAGGTACGAGCAGTACTTC. This is translated as CATTDRYEQYF.